This is a list of T cell receptor beta chains from one sample in a study of patients and donors after allogeneic stem cell transplantation. TCRdb re-called the RT-PCR reads through MiXCR, storing one row per CDR3 protein. The sample holds hundreds of thousands of distinct CDR3 sequences, over 30% seen once. Material for sequencing was blood, either unsorted or a sorted T cell fraction (not recorded which). The receptors derive from a human donor who was either an allogeneic HSCT recipient or a stem cell or donor lymphocyte infusion donor (not recorded which). It is not recorded whose cells these are; they may come from a transplant donor. Both conserved end residues are part of each CDR3. Clone size is given for some rows only: seen once, a few or many times, or a class if the clone is expanded.

V	size	length	J	CDR3
TRBV18	NA	15	TRBJ1-6	CASSPVGGKDSPLHF
TRBV5-1	NA	14	TRBJ1-1	CASSGLGADTEAFF
TRBV12-3/TRBV12-4	NA	17	TRBJ1-5	CASSFWGGLDANQPQHF
TRBV5-5	NA	16	TRBJ2-3	CASSHTGGEITDTQYF
TRBV7-9	NA	13	TRBJ1-1	CASSLGHPTEAFF
TRBV20-1	few	16	TRBJ2-1	CSVRTSGASSYNEQFF
TRBV15	NA	17	TRBJ1-6	CATSRDYRSSYNSPLHF
TRBV13	NA	16	TRBJ1-6	CASSEGQAINNSPLHF
TRBV12-3/TRBV12-4	NA	9	TRBJ1-1	CASSFPAFF
TRBV12-3/TRBV12-4	NA	16	TRBJ2-1	CASSLAALGSYNEQFF
TRBV15	once	11	TRBJ2-1	CATLLGNEQFF
TRBV7-8	few	14	TRBJ2-1	CASSPWTGSNEQFF
TRBV27	NA	13	TRBJ1-1	CATAARRGTEAFF
TRBV12-3/TRBV12-4	NA	14	TRBJ2-5	CASSLLRNQETQYF
TRBV27	NA	15	TRBJ2-7	CASSFTGTGIVEQYF
TRBV12-3/TRBV12-4	few	16	TRBJ2-1	CASSFLGLAAYNEQFF
TRBV5-1	NA	15	TRBJ1-4	CASSTRQGGNEKLFF
TRBV5-1	once	12	TRBJ2-3	CASSLDPGSRYF
TRBV6-5	NA	14	TRBJ2-7	CASSWGQGAHEQYF
TRBV7-8	once	15	TRBJ1-2	CASTPSGYPNYGYTF
TRBV20-1	NA	16	TRBJ2-3	CSARDVGRGGTDTQYF
TRBV20-1	NA	16	TRBJ1-6	CSAREIGTRGNSPLHF
TRBV5-1	few	15	TRBJ1-4	CASSLLDSINEKLFF
TRBV6-6	NA	16	TRBJ1-5	CASSYVGMDSNQPQHF
TRBV12-3/TRBV12-4	NA	14	TRBJ1-1	CASSLYLPNTEAFF
TRBV12-3/TRBV12-4	NA	14	TRBJ1-4	CASSYGKSNEKLFF
TRBV10-3	NA	14	TRBJ2-2	CAISESTVAGELFF
TRBV18	few	12	TRBJ1-2	CASRGQGYGYTF
TRBV4-1	NA	18	TRBJ2-3	CASSQGALLAGGTDTQYF
TRBV5-1	few	14	TRBJ1-1	CASSIGGPNTEAFF
TRBV27	NA	10	TRBJ2-5	CASSLEVWYF
TRBV6-5	few	15	TRBJ1-2	CASSYSRRGNYGYTF
TRBV5-1	NA	15	TRBJ2-1	CASSLAGKGDNEQFF
TRBV12-3/TRBV12-4	once	17	TRBJ2-1	CASSLIGGGSSYNEQFF
TRBV5-5	NA	14	TRBJ2-3	CASSLGLDVDTQYF
TRBV4-2	few	12	TRBJ1-5	CASRFNDQPQHF
TRBV24-1	many	13	TRBJ1-1	CATSTGMNTEAFF